Below are 2 T cell receptor beta chains sequenced from a single sample in a study of T cells in Graves' hyperthyroidism and ophthalmopathy. TCR beta CDR3 sequences were amplified from RNA transcripts. The TCR CDR3 was amplified in a first-round RT-PCR using the HTBI primer set. TCRdb itself ran the multiplex PCR reads through MiXCR, one entry per CDR3 protein. The sample shows approximately 360,000 distinct CDR3 sequences, 25% of them seen only once. The material sequenced was blood. These receptor sequences come from a middle-aged man with Graves' hyperthyroidism.

As concerns this clonotype: This may come from a read error, since a much larger clone is one base off. The conserved closing phenylalanine or tryptophan is absent in this CDR3, likely reflecting a read error. The V and J genes are TRBV27 and TRBJ2-3; D is uncertain. Per germline, CDR1 MNHEY and CDR2 SMNVEV (reference sequence). CDR3 size: 15 residues. V lost 2 bases to trimming and J lost 3 bases, with 12 bases between them. CDR3 sequence reads: CASSLRRPPTDTQYL. The DNA of the CDR3 is TGTGCCAGCAGTTTACGGCGCCCGCCGACAGATACGCAGTATCTT.

This clonotype was detected only a few times. The chain has TRBV7-3 and TRBJ2-7; perhaps TRBD2 as D (6 bases). Trimming shortened V by 1 base and J by 2 bases, and 12 bases separated the two germline ends. Germline CDR1 and CDR2: SGHTA and FQGTGA. The CDR3 extends over 15 amino acids. In nucleotides, the CDR3 is TGTGCCAGCAGCTTAATGGGGACTCGCCCCTACGAGCAGTACTTC. Residues: CASSLMGTRPYEQYF.